This T cell receptor (beta chain) was captured in a study of cytomegalovirus exposure and HLA in healthy donors. Study results and caveats: The study flagged about 150 TCR beta chains as cytomegalovirus-associated.

60 Vbeta and 13 Jbeta primers were used in PCR. Libraries were prepared by immunoSEQ multiplex PCR; TCRdb keeps only in-frame clonotypes and omits some of them. The sample lists about 150,000 clones, roughly 84% seen once, with 1.2% in the top ten. CDR3 length: 14 residues. V lost 2 bases, J lost 1 base, and 9 bases lay in between. Germline CDR1 and CDR2: SGHTA and FQGNSA. With respect to this clone: What it recognizes is unknown.

The receptor was isolated from a boy aged 2 to 10 in good health and CMV-seronegative. The genes are TRBV7-2 and TRBJ2-7; D gene ambiguous. The source material was PBMCs. Written as DNA, the CDR3 is TGTGCCAGCAGCTTATCCGCTAGTTCCTACGAGCAGTACTTC. Amino acid sequence: CASSLSASSYEQYF.